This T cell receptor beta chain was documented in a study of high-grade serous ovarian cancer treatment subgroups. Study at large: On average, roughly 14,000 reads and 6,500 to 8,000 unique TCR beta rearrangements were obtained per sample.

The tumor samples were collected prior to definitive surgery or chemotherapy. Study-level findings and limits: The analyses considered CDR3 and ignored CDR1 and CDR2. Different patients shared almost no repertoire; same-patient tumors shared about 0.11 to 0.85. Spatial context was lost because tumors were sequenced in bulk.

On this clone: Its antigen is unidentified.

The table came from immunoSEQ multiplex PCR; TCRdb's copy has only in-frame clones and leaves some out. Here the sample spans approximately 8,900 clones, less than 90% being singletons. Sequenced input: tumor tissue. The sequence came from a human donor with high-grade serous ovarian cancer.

The CDR3, as DNA: TGTGCCATCAGTGGTGTAGCGGGAGAAAAAAACCCGAACACCGGGGAGCTGTTTTTT. Its translation is CAISGVAGEKNPNTGELFF. The chain links TRBV10-3 to TRBJ2-2, with TRBD2 matching 9 bases. The junction had 12 bases not matched to a gene; V was cut back by 4 bases and J by 0 bases. The CDR3 consists of 19 residues. Per germline, CDR1 ENHRY and CDR2 SYGVKD.